The present TCR beta chain was sequenced within a study of human T cells and chemical hapten exposure. Study-level results: Versus controls, significantly more large CDR3 similarity clusters arose from expanded TCRs.

This CDR3 comprises 15 residues. CDR1 and CDR2 from the germline V gene are SGHAT and FQNNGV. With V trimmed by 0 bases and J by 2 bases, 1 base remained unmatched. Time point reported: patch test 2, 6 weeks after DPC sensitization. As to treatment: therapeutic diphenylcyclopropenone sensitization with weekly scalp DPC. This clonotype was observed a handful of times. The antigen is unknown. Source study methods: Samples contained a median of about 100,000 TCRs, with a range of 23,224 to 690,600. TCRdb called the RACE reads again in MiXCR, with one record for every CDR3 protein. TCRdb's processing, not the study's, gives the V and J calls here. The table has about 80,000 distinct CDR3 sequences, around 10% seen once.

This sample comprised whole blood, obtained in connection with sensitization to the hapten diphenylcyclopropenone (DPC). The clonotype comes from a young man with alopecia areata. Some clones in this sample may be carry-over from other donors' samples. This chain links TRBV11-2 with TRBJ2-7, with 10 bases aligning to TRBD2. CDR3 DNA sequence: TGTGCCAGCAGCTTAGAAGCGGGGGGGCCCTACGAGCAGTACTTC. Protein product: CASSLEAGGPYEQYF. The full variable domain, in which reference TRBV11-2 and TRBJ2-7 provide the parts outside the CDR3, is EAGVAQSPRYKIIEKRQSVAFWCNPISGHATLYWYQQILGQGPKLLIQFQNNGVVDDSQLPKDRFSAERLKGVDSTLKIQPAKLEDSAVYLCASSLEAGGPYEQYFGPGTRLTVT.